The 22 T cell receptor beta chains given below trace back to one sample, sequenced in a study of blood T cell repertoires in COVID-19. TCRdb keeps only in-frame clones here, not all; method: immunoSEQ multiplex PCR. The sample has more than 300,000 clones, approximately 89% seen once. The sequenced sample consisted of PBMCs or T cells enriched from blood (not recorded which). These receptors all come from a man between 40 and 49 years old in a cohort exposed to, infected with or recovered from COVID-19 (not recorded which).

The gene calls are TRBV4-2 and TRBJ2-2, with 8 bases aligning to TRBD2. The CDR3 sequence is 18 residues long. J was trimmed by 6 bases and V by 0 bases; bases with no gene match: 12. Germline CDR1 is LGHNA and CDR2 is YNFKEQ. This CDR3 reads CASSQESPEAGAAGELFF. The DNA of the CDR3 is TGTGCCAGCAGCCAAGAATCCCCCGAAGCGGGGGCTGCCGGGGAGCTGTTTTTT.

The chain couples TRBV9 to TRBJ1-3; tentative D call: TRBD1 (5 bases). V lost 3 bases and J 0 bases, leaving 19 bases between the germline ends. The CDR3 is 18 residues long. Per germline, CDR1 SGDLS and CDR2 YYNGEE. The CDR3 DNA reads TGTGCCAGCAGCGCGGAAGACAGCCTCGCACACTCTGGAAACACCATATATTTT. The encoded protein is CASSAEDSLAHSGNTIYF.

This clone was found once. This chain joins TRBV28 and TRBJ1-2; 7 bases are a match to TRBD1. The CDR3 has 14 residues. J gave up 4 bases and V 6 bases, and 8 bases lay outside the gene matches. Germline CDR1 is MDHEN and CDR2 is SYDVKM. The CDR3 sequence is CASRKGGPTYGYTF. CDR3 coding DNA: TGTGCCAGCAGGAAAGGGGGCCCTACCTATGGCTACACCTTC.

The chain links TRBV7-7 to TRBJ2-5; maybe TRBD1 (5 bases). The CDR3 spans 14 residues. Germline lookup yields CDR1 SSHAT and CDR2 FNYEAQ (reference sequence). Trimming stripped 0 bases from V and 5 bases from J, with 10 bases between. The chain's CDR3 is CASSLAMAGETQYF. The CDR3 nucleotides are TGTGCCAGCAGCTTAGCGATGGCAGGGGAGACCCAGTACTTC.

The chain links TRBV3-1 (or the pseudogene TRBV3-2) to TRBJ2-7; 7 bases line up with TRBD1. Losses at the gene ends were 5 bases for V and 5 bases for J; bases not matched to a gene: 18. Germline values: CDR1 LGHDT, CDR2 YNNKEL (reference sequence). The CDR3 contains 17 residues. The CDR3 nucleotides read TGTGCCAGCAGCTCCGGGACAGTAGATCGACGGACGAACGAGCAGTACTTC. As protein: CASSSGTVDRRTNEQYF.

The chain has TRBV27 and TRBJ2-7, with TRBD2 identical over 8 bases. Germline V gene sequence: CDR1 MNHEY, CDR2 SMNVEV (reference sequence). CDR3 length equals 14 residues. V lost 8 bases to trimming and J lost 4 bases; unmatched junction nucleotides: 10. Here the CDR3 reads CASRRGAGAYEQYF. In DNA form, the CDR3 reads TGTGCCAGCCGACGGGGAGCGGGAGCTTACGAGCAGTACTTC.

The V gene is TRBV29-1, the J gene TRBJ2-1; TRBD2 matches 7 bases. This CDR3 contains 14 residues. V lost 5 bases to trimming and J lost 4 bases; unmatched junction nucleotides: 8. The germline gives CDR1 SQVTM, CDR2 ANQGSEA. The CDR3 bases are TGCAGCGTTCCTAGCGGAGGACGGTACAATGAGCAGTTCTTC. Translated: CSVPSGGRYNEQFF.

The CDR3 nucleotides read TGTGCCAGCAGCAGGGACAGAAAAGAGACCCAGTACTTC. It yields the protein CASSRDRKETQYF. The genes are TRBV6-5 and TRBJ2-5; TRBD1 agrees at 7 bases. The CDR3 totals 13 residues. V lost 6 bases to trimming and J lost 3 bases; unmatched junction nucleotides: 4. From germline, CDR1 is MNHEY and CDR2 SVGAGI.

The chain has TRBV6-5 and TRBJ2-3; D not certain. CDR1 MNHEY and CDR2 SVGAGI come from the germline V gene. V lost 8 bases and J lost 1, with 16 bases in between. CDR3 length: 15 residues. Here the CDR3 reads CASRNGGLGTDTQYF. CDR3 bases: TGTGCCAGCCGTAACGGCGGATTAGGCACAGATACGCAGTATTTT.

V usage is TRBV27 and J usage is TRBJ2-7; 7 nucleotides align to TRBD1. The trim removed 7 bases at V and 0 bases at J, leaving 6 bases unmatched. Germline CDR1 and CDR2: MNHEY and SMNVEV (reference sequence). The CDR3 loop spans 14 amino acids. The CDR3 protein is CASTPGQNSYEQYF. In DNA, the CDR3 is TGTGCCAGCACCCCGGGACAGAACTCCTACGAGCAGTACTTC.

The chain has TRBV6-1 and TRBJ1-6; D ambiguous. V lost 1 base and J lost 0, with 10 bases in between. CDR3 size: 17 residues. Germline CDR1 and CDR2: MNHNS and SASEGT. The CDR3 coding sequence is TGTGCCAGCAGTGAAGGTGGCCCCAGCTCCTATAATTCACCCCTCCACTTT. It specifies CASSEGGPSSYNSPLHF.

CDR3 bases: TGTGCCAGCAGCTTGCCGGGCCTAGCGGGAGTGTACGAGCAGTACTTC. Translating it yields CASSLPGLAGVYEQYF. The chain uses TRBV5-5 and TRBJ2-7, with 10 bases lining up with TRBD2. This CDR3 has 16 amino acids. V shed 1 base and J 4 bases; nucleotides not matched to a gene: 8. The germline gives CDR1 SGHKS, CDR2 YYEKEE (reference sequence).

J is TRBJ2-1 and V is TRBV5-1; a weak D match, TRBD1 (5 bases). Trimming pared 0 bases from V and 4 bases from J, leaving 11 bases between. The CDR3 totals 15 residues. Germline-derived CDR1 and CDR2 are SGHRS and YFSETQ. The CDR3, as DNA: TGCGCCAGCAGCTTGGCTGTAGGGGTATACAATGAGCAGTTCTTC. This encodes CASSLAVGVYNEQFF. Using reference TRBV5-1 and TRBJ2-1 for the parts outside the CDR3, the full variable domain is KAGVTQTPRYLIKTRGQQVTLSCSPISGHRSVSWYQQTPGQGLQFLFEYFSETQRNKGNFPGRFSGRQFSNSRSEMNVSTLELGDSALYLCASSLAVGVYNEQFFGPGTRLTVL.

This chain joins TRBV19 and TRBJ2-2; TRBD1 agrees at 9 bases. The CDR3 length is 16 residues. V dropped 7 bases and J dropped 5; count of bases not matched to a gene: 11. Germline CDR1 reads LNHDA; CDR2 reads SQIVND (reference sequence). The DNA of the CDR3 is TGTGCCAGTATGGTGGGACAGGGTTATTGGACCGGGGAGCTGTTTTTT. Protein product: CASMVGQGYWTGELFF.

CDR3 sequence: CASNLTLGQGYTEAFF. The DNA for the CDR3 is TGTGCCAGCAACCTCACTCTAGGGCAGGGTTACACTGAAGCTTTCTTT. This chain uses TRBV5-4 with TRBJ1-1; D is possibly TRBD1 (5 bases). The CDR3 is 16 residues long. Trimming took 6 bases from V and 3 from J, leaving 21 bases between them. CDR1 and CDR2 (germline): SGHNT, YYREEE (reference sequence).

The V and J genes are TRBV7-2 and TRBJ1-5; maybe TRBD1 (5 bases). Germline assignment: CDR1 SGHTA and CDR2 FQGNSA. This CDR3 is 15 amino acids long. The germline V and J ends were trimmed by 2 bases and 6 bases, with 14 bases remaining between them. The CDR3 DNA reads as TGTGCCAGCAGCTTATATGAAGGGGTGGGTCAGCCCCAGCATTTT. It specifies CASSLYEGVGQPQHF.

CDR3 amino acids: CASSTPGNEKLFF. CDR3 bases: TGTGCCAGTAGTACCCCCGGGAATGAAAAACTGTTTTTT. This chain connects TRBV19 to TRBJ1-4, with D uncertain. CDR3 length: 13 residues. The ends were cut back, 4 bases at V and 5 bases at J, with 8 bases in the middle. From germline, CDR1 is LNHDA and CDR2 SQIVND (reference sequence). Full variable domain (remainder filled in from reference TRBV19 and TRBJ1-4): DGGITQSPKYLFRKEGQNVTLSCEQNLNHDAMYWYRQDPGQGLRLIYYSQIVNDFQKGDIAEGYSVSREKKESFPLTVTSAQKNPTAFYLCASSTPGNEKLFFGSGTQLSVL.

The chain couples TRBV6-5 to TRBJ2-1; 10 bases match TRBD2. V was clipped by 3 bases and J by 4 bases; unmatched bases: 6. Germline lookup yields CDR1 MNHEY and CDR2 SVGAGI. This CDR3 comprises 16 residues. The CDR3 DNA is TGTGCCAGCAGTTATAAAGCGGGAGGGCCATACAATGAGCAGTTCTTC. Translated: CASSYKAGGPYNEQFF.

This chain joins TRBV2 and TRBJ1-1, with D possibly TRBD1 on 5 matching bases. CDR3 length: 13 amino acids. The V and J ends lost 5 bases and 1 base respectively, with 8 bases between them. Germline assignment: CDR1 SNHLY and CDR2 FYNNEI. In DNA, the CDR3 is TGTGCCAGCAGTTCACAGGAGAACACTGAAGCTTTCTTT. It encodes CASSSQENTEAFF. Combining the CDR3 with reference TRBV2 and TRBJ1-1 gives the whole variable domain EPEVTQTPSHQVTQMGQEVILRCVPISNHLYFYWYRQILGQKVEFLVSFYNNEISEKSEIFDDQFSVERPDGSNFTLKIRSTKLEDSAMYFCASSSQENTEAFFGQGTRLTVV.

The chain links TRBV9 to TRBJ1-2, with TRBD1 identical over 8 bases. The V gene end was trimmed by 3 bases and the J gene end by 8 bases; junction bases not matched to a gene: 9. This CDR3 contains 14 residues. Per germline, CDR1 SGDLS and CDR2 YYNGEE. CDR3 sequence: CASSAGQGAYGYTF. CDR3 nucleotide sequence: TGTGCCAGCAGCGCTGGACAGGGCGCTTACGGCTACACCTTC.

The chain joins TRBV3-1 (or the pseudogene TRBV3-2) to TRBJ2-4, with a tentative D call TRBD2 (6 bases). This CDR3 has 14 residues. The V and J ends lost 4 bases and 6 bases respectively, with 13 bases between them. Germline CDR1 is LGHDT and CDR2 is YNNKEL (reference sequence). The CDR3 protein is CASSPGDGGNIQYF. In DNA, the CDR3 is TGTGCCAGCAGCCCCGGGGACGGGGGAAACATTCAGTACTTC.

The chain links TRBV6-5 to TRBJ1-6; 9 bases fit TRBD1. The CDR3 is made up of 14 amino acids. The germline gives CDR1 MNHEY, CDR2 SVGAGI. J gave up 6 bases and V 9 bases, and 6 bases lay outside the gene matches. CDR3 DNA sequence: TGTGCCAGTGAACAGGGGGCGGGTAATTCACCCCTCCACTTT. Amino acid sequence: CASEQGAGNSPLHF.